The 3 T cell receptor beta chains below come from one sample, sequenced in a study of cytomegalovirus exposure and HLA in healthy donors. Researchers ran the PCR with 60 Vbeta and 13 Jbeta primers. Sequencing used immunoSEQ multiplex PCR; TCRdb keeps in-frame clones, though not all of them. The data contain about 200,000 clones, about 82% of them singletons. Sequencing was done on a sample of PBMCs. The receptors come from a man aged 25 to 40 in good health and CMV-seronegative.

The V gene is TRBV2, the J gene TRBJ1-2; D may be TRBD1 (6 bases). Trimming pared 5 bases from V and 4 bases from J, leaving 14 bases between. Germline V gene sequence: CDR1 SNHLY, CDR2 FYNNEI. The CDR3 extends over 14 amino acids. The CDR3 nucleotides read TGTGCCAGCAGTATGACAGGTGGGACCTATGGCTACACCTTC. Its protein is CASSMTGGTYGYTF.

The CDR3 sequence is CASRLLDLTSYNSPLHF. In nucleotides, the CDR3 is TGTGCAAGTCGCTTACTAGACCTAACCTCCTATAATTCACCCCTCCACTTT. J is TRBJ1-6 and V is TRBV12-2. TRBV12-2 is a pseudogene. This CDR3 has 17 residues.

This chain joins TRBV7-8 and TRBJ2-5; perhaps TRBD2 as D (6 bases). CDR1 and CDR2 (germline): SGHVS, FQNEAQ. The CDR3 has 18 amino acids. V was pared by 1 base and J by 0 bases, with 18 bases between. The CDR3, as DNA: TGTGCCAGCAGCTTAGGCCCTGCGGGATATATCGACCAAGAGACCCAGTACTTC. Translating it yields CASSLGPAGYIDQETQYF.